This TCR beta chain was identified in a study of identical twins. Study-wide results and caveats: Some out-of-frame alpha sequences were shared by twins, and these showed excess low generation probability. Cross-sectional statistical analysis was relied on for the conclusions, without the same donors being followed.

All donors were healthy Caucasians. In regard to this clonotype: The antigen remains undetermined.

V lost 5 bases, J lost 4 bases, and 11 bases stayed unmatched. The CDR3 consists of 16 residues. CDR1 is SGHRS, CDR2 YFSETQ, per germline. TCRdb re-called the 5' RACE reads with MiXCR, one entry per CDR3 protein. The sample contains 500,000 to 650,000 distinct CDR3 sequences, about a fifth of which appear only once. The sample also formed part of further work on yellow fever vaccine responses in identical twins.

The sequence derives from a young woman in good health. The sequencing input was CD4+ T cells sorted from blood. V and J are TRBV5-1 and TRBJ2-1, with TRBD2 matching 8 bases. The CDR3 region is CASRRAVSGSYNEQFF. In DNA form, the CDR3 reads TGCGCCAGCAGAAGGGCCGTAAGCGGGAGTTACAATGAGCAGTTCTTC.